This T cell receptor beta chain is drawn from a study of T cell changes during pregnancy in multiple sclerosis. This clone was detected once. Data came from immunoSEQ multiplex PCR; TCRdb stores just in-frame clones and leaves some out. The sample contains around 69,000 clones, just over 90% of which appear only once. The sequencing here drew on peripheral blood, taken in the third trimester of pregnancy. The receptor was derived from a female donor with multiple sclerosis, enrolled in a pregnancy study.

This chain's CDR3 is CASSLFATGYSEQYF. In nucleotides, the CDR3 is TGTGCCAGCTCACTATTCGCGACAGGGTACTCCGAGCAGTACTTC. The V and J genes are TRBV18 and TRBJ2-7, with 7 positions matching TRBD1. V was clipped by 4 bases and J by 6 bases; unmatched bases: 12. CDR3 length equals 15 residues. Germline V lookup: CDR1 KGHSH, CDR2 LQKENI.